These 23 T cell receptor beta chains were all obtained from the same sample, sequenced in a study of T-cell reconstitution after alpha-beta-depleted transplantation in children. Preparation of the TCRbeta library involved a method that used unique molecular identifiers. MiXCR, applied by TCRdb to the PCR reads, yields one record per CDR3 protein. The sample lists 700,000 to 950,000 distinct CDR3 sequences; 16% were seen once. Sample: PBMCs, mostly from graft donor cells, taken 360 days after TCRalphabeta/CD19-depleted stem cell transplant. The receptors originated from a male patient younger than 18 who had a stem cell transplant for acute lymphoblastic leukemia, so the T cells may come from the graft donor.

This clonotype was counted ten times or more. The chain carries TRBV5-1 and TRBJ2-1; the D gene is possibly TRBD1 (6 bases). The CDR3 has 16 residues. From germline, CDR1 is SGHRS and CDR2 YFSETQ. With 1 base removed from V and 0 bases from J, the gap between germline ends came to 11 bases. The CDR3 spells CASSLFRGSSYNEQFF. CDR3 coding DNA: TGCGCCAGCAGCTTGTTTAGGGGGAGCTCCTACAATGAGCAGTTCTTC.

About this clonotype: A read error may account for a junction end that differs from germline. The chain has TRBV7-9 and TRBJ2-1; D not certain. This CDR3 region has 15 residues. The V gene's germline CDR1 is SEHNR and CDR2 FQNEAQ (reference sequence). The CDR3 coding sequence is TGTTCCAGCAGCTCAGGTCAGAGTTCCTACAATGAGCAGTTCTTC. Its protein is CSSSSGQSSYNEQFF. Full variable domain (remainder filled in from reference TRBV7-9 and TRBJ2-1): DTGVSQNPRHKITKRGQNVTFRCDPISEHNRLYWYRQTLGQGPEFLTYFQNEAQLEKSRLLSDRFSAERPKGSFSTLEIQRTEQGDSAMYLCSSSSGQSSYNEQFFGPGTRLTVL.

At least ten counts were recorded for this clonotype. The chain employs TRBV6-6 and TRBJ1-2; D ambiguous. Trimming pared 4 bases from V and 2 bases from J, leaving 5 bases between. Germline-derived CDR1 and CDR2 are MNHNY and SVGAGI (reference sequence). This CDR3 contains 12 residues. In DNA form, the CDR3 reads TGTGCCAGCAGTTTTAGGAACTATGGCTACACCTTC. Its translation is CASSFRNYGYTF.

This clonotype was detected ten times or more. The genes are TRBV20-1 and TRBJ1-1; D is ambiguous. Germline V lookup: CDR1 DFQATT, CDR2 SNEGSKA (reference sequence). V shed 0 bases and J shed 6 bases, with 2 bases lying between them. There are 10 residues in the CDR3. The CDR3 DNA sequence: TGCAGTGCTAGAGATGCTGAAGCTTTCTTT. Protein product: CSARDAEAFF.

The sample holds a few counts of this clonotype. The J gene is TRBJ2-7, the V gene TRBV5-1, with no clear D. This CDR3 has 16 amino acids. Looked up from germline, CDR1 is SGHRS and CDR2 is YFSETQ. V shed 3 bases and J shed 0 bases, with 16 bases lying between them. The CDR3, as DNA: TGCGCCAGCAGCTACGAATGGACCGCGAGCTCCTACGAGCAGTACTTC. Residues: CASSYEWTASSYEQYF.

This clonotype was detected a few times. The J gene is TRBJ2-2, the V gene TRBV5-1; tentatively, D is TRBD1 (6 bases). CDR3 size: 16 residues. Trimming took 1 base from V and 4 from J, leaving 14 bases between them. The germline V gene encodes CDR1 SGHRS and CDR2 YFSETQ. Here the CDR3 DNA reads TGCGCCAGCAGCTTGTTCTGGGGGCGAACCACCGGGGAGCTGTTTTTT. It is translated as CASSLFWGRTTGELFF.

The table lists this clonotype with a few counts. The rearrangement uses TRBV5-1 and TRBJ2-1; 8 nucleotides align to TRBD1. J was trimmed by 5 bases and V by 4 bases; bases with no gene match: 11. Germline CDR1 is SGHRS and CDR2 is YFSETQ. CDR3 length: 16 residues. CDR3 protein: CASSHNRDRRDNEQFF. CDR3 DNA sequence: TGCGCCAGCAGCCATAACCGGGACAGGAGGGACAATGAGCAGTTCTTC. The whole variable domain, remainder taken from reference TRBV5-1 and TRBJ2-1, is KAGVTQTPRYLIKTRGQQVTLSCSPISGHRSVSWYQQTPGQGLQFLFEYFSETQRNKGNFPGRFSGRQFSNSRSEMNVSTLELGDSALYLCASSHNRDRRDNEQFFGPGTRLTVL.

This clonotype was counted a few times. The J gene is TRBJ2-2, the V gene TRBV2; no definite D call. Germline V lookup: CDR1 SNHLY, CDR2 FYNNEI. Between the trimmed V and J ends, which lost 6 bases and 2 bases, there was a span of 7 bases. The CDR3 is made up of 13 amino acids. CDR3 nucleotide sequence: TGTGCCAGCAGGCAGGAAAACACCGGGGAGCTGTTTTTT. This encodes CASRQENTGELFF.

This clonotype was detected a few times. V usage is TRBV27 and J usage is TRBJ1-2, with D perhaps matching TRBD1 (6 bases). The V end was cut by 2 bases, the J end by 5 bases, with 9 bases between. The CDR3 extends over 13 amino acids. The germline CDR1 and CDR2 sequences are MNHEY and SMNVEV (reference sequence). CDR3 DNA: TGTGCCAGCAGTTTAGACAGGCAATATGGCTACACCTTC. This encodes CASSLDRQYGYTF.

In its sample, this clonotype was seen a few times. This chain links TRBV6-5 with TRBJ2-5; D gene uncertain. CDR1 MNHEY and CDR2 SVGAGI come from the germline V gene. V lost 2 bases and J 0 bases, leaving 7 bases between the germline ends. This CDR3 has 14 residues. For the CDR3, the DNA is TGTGCCAGCAGTTACGCGATGGACCAAGAGACCCAGTACTTC. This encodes CASSYAMDQETQYF.

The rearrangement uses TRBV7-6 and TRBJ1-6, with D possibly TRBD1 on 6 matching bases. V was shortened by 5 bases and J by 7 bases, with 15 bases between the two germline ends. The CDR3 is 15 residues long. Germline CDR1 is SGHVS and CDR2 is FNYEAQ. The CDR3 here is CASSLHTGMNSPLHF. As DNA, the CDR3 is TGTGCCAGCAGCCTCCATACAGGGATGAATTCACCCCTCCACTTT.

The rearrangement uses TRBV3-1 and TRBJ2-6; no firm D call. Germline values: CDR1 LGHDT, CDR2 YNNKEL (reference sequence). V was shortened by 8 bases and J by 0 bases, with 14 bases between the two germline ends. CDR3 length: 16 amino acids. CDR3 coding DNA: TGTGCCAGCTCCCATGGGTTCAACTCTGGGGCCAACGTCCTGACTTTC. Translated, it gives CASSHGFNSGANVLTF.

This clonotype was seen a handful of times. The CDR3 coding sequence is TGCAGCGTTGGTCGACTTTACACAGATACGCAGTATTTT. This encodes CSVGRLYTDTQYF. The rearrangement joins TRBV29-1 to TRBJ2-3, with no clear D. Germline values: CDR1 SQVTM, CDR2 ANQGSEA. The CDR3 totals 13 residues. Trimming removed 4 bases at V and 2 bases at J, with 10 bases between.

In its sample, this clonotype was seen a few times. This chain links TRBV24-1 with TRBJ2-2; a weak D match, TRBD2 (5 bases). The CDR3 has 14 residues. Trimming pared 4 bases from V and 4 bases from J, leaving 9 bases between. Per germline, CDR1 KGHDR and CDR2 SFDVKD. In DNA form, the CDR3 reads TGTGCCACCAGTGAGCAGCGGTCCACCGGGGAGCTGTTTTTT. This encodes CATSEQRSTGELFF.

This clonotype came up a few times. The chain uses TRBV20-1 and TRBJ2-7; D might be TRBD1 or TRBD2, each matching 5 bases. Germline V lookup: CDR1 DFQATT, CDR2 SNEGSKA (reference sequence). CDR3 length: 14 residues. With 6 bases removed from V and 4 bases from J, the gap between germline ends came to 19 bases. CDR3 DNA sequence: TGCAGTGCAAGGGACCTTGTCTGGTCTTACGAGCAGTACTTC. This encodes CSARDLVWSYEQYF.

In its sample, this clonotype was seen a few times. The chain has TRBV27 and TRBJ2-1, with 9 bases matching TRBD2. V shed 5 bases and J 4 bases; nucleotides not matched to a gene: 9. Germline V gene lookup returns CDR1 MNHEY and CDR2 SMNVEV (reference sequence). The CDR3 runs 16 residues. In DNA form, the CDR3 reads TGTGCCAGCAGTACGATCGGACTAGCGTTTTACAATGAGCAGTTCTTC. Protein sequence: CASSTIGLAFYNEQFF.

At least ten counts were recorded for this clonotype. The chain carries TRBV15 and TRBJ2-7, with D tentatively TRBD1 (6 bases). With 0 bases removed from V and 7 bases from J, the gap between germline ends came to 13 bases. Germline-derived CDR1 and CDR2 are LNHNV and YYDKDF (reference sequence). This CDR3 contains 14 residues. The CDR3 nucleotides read TGTGCCACCAGCAGAGATTTGGGGGCGCATGAGCAGTACTTC. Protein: CATSRDLGAHEQYF.

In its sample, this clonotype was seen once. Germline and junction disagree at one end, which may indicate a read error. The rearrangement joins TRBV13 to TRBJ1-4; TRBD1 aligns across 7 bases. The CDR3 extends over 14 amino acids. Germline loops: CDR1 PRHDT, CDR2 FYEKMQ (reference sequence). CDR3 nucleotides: TGTGCCAGCAGTTTAGACAGGGCACGTGAAAAACTGTTTTTT. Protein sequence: CASSLDRAREKLFF.

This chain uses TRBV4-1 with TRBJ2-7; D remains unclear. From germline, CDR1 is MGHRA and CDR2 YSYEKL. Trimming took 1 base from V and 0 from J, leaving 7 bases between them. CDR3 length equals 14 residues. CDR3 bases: TGCGCCAGCAGCCAAGTAAAGGTCTCCTACGAGCAGTACTTC. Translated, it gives CASSQVKVSYEQYF.

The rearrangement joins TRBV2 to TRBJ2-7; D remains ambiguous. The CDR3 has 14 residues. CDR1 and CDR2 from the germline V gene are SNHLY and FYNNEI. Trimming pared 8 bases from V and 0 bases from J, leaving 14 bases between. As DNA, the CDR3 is TGTGCCAGCTGTCCGAGGTCGGTCTCCTACGAGCAGTACTTC. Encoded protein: CASCPRSVSYEQYF.

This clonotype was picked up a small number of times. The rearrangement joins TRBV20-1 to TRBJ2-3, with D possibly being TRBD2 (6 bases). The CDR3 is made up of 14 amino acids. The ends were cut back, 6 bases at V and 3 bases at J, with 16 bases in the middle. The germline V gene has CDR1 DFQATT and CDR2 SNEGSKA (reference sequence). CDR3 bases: TGCAGTGCCCCACCAGCGGGCCCTACAGATACGCAGTATTTT. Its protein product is CSAPPAGPTDTQYF.

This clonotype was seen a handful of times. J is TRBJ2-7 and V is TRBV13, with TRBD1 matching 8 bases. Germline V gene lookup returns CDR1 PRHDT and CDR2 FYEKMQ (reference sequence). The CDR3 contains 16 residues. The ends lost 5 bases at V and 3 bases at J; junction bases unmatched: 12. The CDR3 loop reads CASSPSDHGQGYEQYF. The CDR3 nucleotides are TGTGCCAGCAGCCCCAGCGACCACGGACAGGGCTACGAGCAGTACTTC. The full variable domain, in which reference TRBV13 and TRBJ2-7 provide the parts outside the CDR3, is AAGVIQSPRHLIKEKRETATLKCYPIPRHDTVYWYQQGPGQDPQFLISFYEKMQSDKGSIPDRFSAQQFSDYHSELNMSSLELGDSALYFCASSPSDHGQGYEQYFGPGTRLTVT.

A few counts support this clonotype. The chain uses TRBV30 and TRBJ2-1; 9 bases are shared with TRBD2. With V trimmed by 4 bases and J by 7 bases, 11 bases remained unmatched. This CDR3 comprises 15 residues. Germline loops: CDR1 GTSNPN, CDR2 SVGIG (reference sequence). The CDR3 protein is CAWTIGLAIVNEQFF. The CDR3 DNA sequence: TGTGCCTGGACCATCGGACTAGCGATTGTAAATGAGCAGTTCTTC.